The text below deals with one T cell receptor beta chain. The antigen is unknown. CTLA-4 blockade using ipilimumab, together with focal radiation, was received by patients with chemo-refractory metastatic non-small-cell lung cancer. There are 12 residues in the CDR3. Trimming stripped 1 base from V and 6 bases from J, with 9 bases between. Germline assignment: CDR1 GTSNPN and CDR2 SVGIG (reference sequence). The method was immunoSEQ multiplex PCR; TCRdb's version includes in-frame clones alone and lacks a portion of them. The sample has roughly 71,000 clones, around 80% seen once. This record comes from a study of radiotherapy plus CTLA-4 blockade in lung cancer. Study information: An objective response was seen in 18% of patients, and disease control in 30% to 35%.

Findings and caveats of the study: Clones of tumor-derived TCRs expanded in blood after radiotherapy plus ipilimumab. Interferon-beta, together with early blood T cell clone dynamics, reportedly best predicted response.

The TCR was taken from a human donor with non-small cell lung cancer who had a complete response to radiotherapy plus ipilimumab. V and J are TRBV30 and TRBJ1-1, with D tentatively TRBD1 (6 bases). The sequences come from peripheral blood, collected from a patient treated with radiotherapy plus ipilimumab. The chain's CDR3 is CAWSAGVSEAFF. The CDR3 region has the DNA TGTGCCTGGAGTGCAGGGGTGTCTGAAGCTTTCTTT.